Listed here is a single T cell receptor (beta chain). The CDR3 is 14 residues long. Germline CDR1 reads SGDLS; CDR2 reads YYNGEE. The V segment lost 3 bases and the J segment 3 bases; nucleotides outside the gene matches: 5. TCRdb keeps only in-frame clones here, not all; method: immunoSEQ multiplex PCR. The sample has under 100,000 clones, about 91% seen once. This sample is drawn from a study of OX40 agonist ivuxolimab in advanced cancers. The source of this sequence is an adult with an advanced solid tumor such as melanoma, head and neck, liver or kidney cancer. Sequencing was performed on CD4+ or CD8+ T cells sorted from blood, taken in a trial of the OX40 agonist ivuxolimab. The rearrangement joins TRBV9 to TRBJ1-2; 7 positions match TRBD1. In DNA, the CDR3 is TGTGCCAGCAGCGAGGGAGGGGGCGACTATGGCTACACCTTC. The encoded protein is CASSEGGGDYGYTF.